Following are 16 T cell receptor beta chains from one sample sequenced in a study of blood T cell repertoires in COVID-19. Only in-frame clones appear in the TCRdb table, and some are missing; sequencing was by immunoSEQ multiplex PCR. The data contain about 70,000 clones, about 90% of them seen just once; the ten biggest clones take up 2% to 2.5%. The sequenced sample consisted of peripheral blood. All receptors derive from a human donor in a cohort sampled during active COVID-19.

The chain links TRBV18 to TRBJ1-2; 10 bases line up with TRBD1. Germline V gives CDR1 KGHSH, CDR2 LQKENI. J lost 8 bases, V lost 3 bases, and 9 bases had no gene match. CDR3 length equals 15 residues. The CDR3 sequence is CASSPWTGGQRGYTF. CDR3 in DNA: TGTGCCAGCTCACCTTGGACAGGGGGGCAGCGGGGCTACACCTTC.

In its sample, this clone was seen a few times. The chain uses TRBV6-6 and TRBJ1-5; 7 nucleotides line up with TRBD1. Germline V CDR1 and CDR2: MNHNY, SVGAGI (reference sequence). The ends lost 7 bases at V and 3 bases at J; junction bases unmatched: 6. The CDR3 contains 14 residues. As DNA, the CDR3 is TGTGCCAGCATGCGGGACAGTCCCAATCAGCCCCAGCATTTT. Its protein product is CASMRDSPNQPQHF.

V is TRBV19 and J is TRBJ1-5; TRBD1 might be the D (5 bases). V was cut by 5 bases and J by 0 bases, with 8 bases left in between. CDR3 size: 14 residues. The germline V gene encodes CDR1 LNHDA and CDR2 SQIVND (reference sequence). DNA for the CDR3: TGTGCCAGTAGTGGGGGGGGTAGCAATCAGCCCCAGCATTTT. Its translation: CASSGGGSNQPQHF.

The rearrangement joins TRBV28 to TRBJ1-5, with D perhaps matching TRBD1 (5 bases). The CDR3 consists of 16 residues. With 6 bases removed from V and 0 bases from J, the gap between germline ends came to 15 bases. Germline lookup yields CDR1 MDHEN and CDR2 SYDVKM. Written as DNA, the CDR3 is TGTGCCAGCAGGGGGGGAGGAACGTATAGCAATCAGCCCCAGCATTTT. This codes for CASRGGGTYSNQPQHF.

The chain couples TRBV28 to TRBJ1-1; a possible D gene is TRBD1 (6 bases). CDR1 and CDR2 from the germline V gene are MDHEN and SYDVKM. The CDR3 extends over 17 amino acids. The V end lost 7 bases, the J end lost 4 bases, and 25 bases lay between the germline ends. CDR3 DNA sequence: TGTGCCAGCACCGTGGCCGGGGACGGCAGAGGGGGCACTGAAGCTTTCTTT. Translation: CASTVAGDGRGGTEAFF.

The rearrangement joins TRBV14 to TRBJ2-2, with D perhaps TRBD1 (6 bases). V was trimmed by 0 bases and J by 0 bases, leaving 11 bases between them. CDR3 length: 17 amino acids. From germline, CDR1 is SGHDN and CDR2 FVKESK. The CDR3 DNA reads TGTGCCAGCAGCCAAGATCAGTCAGGGGCGAACACCGGGGAGCTGTTTTTT. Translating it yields CASSQDQSGANTGELFF.

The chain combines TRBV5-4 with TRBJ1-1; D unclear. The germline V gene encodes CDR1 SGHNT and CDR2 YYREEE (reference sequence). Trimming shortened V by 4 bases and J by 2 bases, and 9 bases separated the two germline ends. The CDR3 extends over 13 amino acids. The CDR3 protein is CASSGRVNTEAFF. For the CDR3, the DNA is TGTGCCAGCAGCGGGCGTGTCAACACTGAAGCTTTCTTT.

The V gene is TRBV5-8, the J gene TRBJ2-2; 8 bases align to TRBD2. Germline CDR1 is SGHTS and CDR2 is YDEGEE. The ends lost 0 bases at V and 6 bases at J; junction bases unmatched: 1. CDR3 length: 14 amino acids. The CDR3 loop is CASSLAAGAGELFF. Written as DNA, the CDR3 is TGTGCCAGCAGCTTGGCAGCGGGGGCCGGGGAGCTGTTTTTT.

The CDR3, as DNA: TGTGCCAGCACTGTGGAGGACCGGCCTGGTGAAAAACTGTTTTTT. Protein product: CASTVEDRPGEKLFF. The V gene is TRBV6-5, the J gene TRBJ1-4; D is uncertain. Trimming cost V 7 bases and J 7 bases, with 19 bases left between them. The CDR3 has 15 amino acids. Germline loops: CDR1 MNHEY, CDR2 SVGAGI.

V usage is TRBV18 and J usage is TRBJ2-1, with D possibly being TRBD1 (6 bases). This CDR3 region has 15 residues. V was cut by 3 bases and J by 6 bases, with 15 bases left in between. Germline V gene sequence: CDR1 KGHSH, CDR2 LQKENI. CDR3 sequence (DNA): TGTGCCAGCTCACCGGCGGCAGGGACATTCAATGAGCAGTTCTTC. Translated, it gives CASSPAAGTFNEQFF.

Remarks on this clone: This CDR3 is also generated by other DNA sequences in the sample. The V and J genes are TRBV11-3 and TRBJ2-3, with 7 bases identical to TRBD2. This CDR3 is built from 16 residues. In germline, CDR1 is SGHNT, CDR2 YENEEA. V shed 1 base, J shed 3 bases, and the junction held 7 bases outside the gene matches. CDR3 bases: TGTGCCAGCAGCTTAGGCGGGGGAAGAGGGACAGATACGCAGTATTTT. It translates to CASSLGGGRGTDTQYF.

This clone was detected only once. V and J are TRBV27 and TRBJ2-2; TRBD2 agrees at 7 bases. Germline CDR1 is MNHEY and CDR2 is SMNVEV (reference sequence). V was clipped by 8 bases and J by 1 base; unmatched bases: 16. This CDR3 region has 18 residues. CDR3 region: CASQLRPMRGRNTGELFF. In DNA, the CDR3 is TGTGCCAGCCAACTTCGCCCAATGCGGGGGAGGAACACCGGGGAGCTGTTTTTT.

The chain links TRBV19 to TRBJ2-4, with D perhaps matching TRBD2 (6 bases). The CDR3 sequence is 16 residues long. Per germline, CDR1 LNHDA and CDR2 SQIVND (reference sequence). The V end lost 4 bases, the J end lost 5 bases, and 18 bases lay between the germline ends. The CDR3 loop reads CASSKGQGGRENIQYF. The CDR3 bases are TGTGCCAGTAGTAAGGGGCAGGGAGGTCGGGAAAACATTCAGTACTTC. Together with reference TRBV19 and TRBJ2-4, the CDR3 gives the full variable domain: DGGITQSPKYLFRKEGQNVTLSCEQNLNHDAMYWYRQDPGQGLRLIYYSQIVNDFQKGDIAEGYSVSREKKESFPLTVTSAQKNPTAFYLCASSKGQGGRENIQYFGAGTRLSVL.

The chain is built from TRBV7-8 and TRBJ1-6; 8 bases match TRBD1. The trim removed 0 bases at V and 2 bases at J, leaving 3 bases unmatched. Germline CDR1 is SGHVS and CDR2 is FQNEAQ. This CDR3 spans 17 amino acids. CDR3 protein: CASSLAAGGTYNSPLHF. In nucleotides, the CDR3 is TGTGCCAGCAGCTTAGCGGCAGGGGGCACCTATAATTCACCCCTCCACTTT.

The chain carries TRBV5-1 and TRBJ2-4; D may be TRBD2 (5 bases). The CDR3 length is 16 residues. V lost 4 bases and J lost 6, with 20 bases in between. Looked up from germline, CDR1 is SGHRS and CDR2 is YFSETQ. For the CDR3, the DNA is TGCGCCAGCAGCAAACCCTCGAGCGGTGAGGGAAACATTCAGTACTTC. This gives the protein CASSKPSSGEGNIQYF.

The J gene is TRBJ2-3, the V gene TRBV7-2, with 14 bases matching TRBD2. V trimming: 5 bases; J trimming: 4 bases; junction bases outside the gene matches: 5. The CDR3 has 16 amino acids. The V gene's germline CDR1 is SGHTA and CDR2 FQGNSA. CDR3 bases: TGTGCCAGCAGCCTAAGACTAGCGGGAGGGTCAGATACGCAGTATTTT. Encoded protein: CASSLRLAGGSDTQYF.